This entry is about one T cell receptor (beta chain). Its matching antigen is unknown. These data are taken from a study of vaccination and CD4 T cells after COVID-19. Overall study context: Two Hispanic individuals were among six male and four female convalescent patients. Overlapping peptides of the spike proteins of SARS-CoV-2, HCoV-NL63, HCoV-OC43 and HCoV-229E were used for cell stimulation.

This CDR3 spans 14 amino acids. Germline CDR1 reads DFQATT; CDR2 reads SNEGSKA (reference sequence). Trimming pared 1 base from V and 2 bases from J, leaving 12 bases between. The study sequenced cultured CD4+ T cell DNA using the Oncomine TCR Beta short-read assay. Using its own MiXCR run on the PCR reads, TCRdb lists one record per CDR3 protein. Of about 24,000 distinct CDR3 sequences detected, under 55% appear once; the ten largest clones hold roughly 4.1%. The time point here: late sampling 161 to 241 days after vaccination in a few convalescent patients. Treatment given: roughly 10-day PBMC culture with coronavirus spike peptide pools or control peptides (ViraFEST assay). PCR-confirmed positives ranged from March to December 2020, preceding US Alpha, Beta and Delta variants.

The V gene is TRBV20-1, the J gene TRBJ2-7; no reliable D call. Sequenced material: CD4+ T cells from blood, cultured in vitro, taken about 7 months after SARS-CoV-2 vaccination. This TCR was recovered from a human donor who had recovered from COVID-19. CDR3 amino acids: CSARGEDPTYEQYF. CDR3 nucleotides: TGCAGTGCTAGAGGAGAGGACCCAACCTACGAGCAGTACTTC.